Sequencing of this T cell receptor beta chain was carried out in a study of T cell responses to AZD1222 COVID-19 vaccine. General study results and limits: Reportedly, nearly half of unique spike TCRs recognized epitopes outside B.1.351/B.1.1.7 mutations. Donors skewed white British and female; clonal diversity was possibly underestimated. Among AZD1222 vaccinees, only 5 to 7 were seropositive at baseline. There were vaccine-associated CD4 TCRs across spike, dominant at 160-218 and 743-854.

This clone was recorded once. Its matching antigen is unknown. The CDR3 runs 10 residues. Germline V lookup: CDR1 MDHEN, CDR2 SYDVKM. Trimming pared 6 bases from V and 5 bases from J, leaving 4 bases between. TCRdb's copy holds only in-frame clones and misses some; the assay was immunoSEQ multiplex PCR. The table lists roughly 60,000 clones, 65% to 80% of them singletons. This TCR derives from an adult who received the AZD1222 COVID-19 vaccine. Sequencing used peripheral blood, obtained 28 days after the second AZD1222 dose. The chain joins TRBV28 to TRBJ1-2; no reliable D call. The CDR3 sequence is CASSGYGYTF. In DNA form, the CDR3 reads TGTGCCAGCAGCGGTTATGGCTACACCTTC.